What follows are 14 T cell receptor beta chains derived from one specimen sequenced in a study of shared clonotypes between healthy human individuals. Only in-frame clones appear in the TCRdb table, and some are missing; sequencing was by immunoSEQ multiplex PCR. The sample records around 330,000 clones, approximately 74% being singletons. Source material: memory CD4+ T cells sorted from blood. Stated subset: CD45RA-negative fraction. The receptor set was obtained from a young man in good health.

The chain combines TRBV7-2 with TRBJ1-5; D is uncertain. V lost 5 bases to trimming and J lost 10 bases, with 6 bases between them. CDR1 is SGHTA, CDR2 FQGNSA, per germline. The CDR3 sequence is 10 residues long. CDR3 in DNA: TGTGCCAGCAGCCTTCAACCCCAGCATTTT. It specifies CASSLQPQHF.

DNA for the CDR3: TGTGCCAGCAGGGCGGGAGTAGGTAACTACGAGCAGTACTTC. This gives the protein CASRAGVGNYEQYF. The chain couples TRBV2 to TRBJ2-7, with 7 bases lining up with TRBD2. This CDR3 has 14 residues. CDR1 is SNHLY and CDR2 is FYNNEI in the germline V gene. V was pared by 6 bases and J by 3 bases, with 8 bases of the junction left unmatched.

The chain has TRBV18 and TRBJ2-5, with 9 positions matching TRBD2. The CDR3 runs 15 residues. CDR1 KGHSH and CDR2 LQKENI come from the germline V gene. V dropped 5 bases and J dropped 5; count of bases not matched to a gene: 9. CDR3 DNA sequence: TGTGCCAGCTCAAGTGGAGCGGGAGGCCATGAGACCCAGTACTTC. This codes for CASSSGAGGHETQYF.

This clone was seen a handful of times. The chain has TRBV27 and TRBJ2-7; 7 bases match TRBD1. Germline V lookup: CDR1 MNHEY, CDR2 SMNVEV (reference sequence). Losses at the gene ends were 6 bases for V and 2 bases for J; bases not matched to a gene: 10. CDR3 size: 15 residues. CDR3 loop: CASSRTGVGPYEQYF. CDR3 DNA sequence: TGTGCCAGCAGCCGTACAGGGGTCGGCCCCTACGAGCAGTACTTC.

The J gene is TRBJ1-2, the V gene TRBV28, with D possibly matching TRBD1 (5 bases). Germline V CDR1 and CDR2: MDHEN, SYDVKM. This CDR3 is 11 amino acids long. Trimming took 5 bases from V and 7 from J, leaving 8 bases between them. The CDR3 DNA sequence: TGTGCCAGCAGTCAGGGATCTGGCTACACCTTC. Translating it yields CASSQGSGYTF.

The V and J genes are TRBV18 and TRBJ2-1, with D possibly matching TRBD1 (7 bases). Trimming left V 3 bases short and J 3 bases short, with 21 bases between. Germline CDR1 and CDR2: KGHSH and LQKENI. CDR3 length equals 18 residues. CDR3 sequence: CASSPIRQGGHLYNEQFF. The CDR3 DNA is TGTGCCAGCTCACCCATACGCCAGGGGGGACACCTCTACAATGAGCAGTTCTTC.

This clone was counted only a few times. V is TRBV14 and J is TRBJ2-1, with D possibly TRBD2 on 6 matching bases. The V gene's germline CDR1 is SGHDN and CDR2 FVKESK. The V and J ends lost 0 bases and 10 bases respectively, with 10 bases between them. CDR3 size: 13 residues. CDR3 amino acids: CASSQDWTTEQFF. In DNA form, the CDR3 reads TGTGCCAGCAGCCAAGATTGGACTACCGAGCAGTTCTTC. The entire variable domain, with the rest obtained from reference TRBV14 and TRBJ2-1, is as follows: EAGVTQFPSHSVIEKGQTVTLRCDPISGHDNLYWYRRVMGKEIKFLLHFVKESKQDESGMPNNRFLAERTGGTYSTLKVQPAELEDSGVYFCASSQDWTTEQFFGPGTRLTVL.

The J gene is TRBJ2-7, the V gene TRBV6-5, with 9 positions matching TRBD1. CDR1 is MNHEY, CDR2 SVGAGI, per germline. CDR3 length equals 14 residues. Germline trimming cut 6 bases from V and 3 bases from J; bases unmatched to any gene: 6. As DNA, the CDR3 is TGTGCCAGCAGCCATTCGGGACAGGGCTACGAGCAGTACTTC. Its protein is CASSHSGQGYEQYF.

The CDR3: CASSVDRGYSYEQYF. The CDR3 nucleotides read TGTGCCAGCAGCGTAGACAGGGGGTACTCCTACGAGCAGTACTTC. The V call is TRBV6-1, the J call TRBJ2-7; 9 bases align to TRBD1. The CDR3 extends over 15 amino acids. Per germline, CDR1 MNHNS and CDR2 SASEGT. The V segment lost 6 bases and the J segment 0 bases; nucleotides outside the gene matches: 6.

This clone was seen ten or more times. The V call is TRBV15, the J call TRBJ2-3; 12 bases match TRBD2. V lost 5 bases to trimming and J lost 4 bases; unmatched junction nucleotides: 7. Germline CDR1 is LNHNV and CDR2 is YYDKDF (reference sequence). The CDR3 length is 16 residues. CDR3 in DNA: TGTGCCACCAGCGCACAACTAGCGGGAGGCGCAGATACGCAGTATTTT. Its protein is CATSAQLAGGADTQYF.

This clone has only a few counts. The chain employs TRBV15 and TRBJ2-5; either TRBD1 or TRBD2 may fit D (5 bases each). Between the trimmed V and J ends, which lost 0 bases and 4 bases, there was a span of 21 bases. The germline V gene encodes CDR1 LNHNV and CDR2 YYDKDF (reference sequence). CDR3 length: 18 residues. DNA of the CDR3: TGTGCCACCAGCAGAGACCTGTCCGGGGCCCTAAGGGGAGAGACCCAGTACTTC. It translates to CATSRDLSGALRGETQYF.

V and J are TRBV6-6 and TRBJ2-6; D is unresolved. Germline assignment: CDR1 MNHNY and CDR2 SVGAGI (reference sequence). The CDR3 covers 12 residues. The CDR3 spells CVRHAGANVLTF. The CDR3 DNA reads as TGTGTTAGACATGCAGGGGCCAACGTCCTGACTTTC.

V and J are TRBV4-1 and TRBJ1-5; a possible D gene is TRBD1 (5 bases). V was trimmed by 2 bases and J by 4 bases, leaving 6 bases between them. This CDR3 has 13 amino acids. Germline V gene lookup returns CDR1 MGHRA and CDR2 YSYEKL. The CDR3 is CASSQSGNQPQHF. CDR3 DNA: TGCGCCAGCAGCCAATCAGGGAATCAGCCCCAGCATTTT.

The chain uses TRBV7-3 and TRBJ2-3, with D tentatively TRBD2 (5 bases). Looked up from germline, CDR1 is SGHTA and CDR2 is FQGTGA. This CDR3 has 14 amino acids. The V and J ends lost 5 bases and 8 bases respectively, with 17 bases between them. The CDR3 reads CASSQDPSAGTQYF. The DNA of the CDR3 is TGTGCCAGCAGCCAAGACCCCTCCGCGGGTACGCAGTATTTT.